This TCR beta chain came from a study of identical twins. The CDR3 is 18 amino acids. Germline lookup yields CDR1 SGHTA and CDR2 FQGTGA. Unique molecular identifiers were present on the cDNA, which also gained a universal primer site by template switching. TCRdb ran MiXCR on the 5' RACE reads and lists one entry per CDR3 protein. The table records about 570,000 distinct CDR3 sequences, roughly 9.9% of them present only once. These data were likewise used in another study, on yellow fever vaccine responses in identical twins.

The chain has TRBV7-3 and TRBJ2-3; 13 nucleotides agree with TRBD2. Sequencing was carried out using PBMCs. The clonotype originates from a woman aged 18-30 years in good health. CDR3 sequence reads: CTCSPGLAGVNVGDTQYF. In nucleotides, the CDR3 is TGTACCTGCAGCCCCGGACTAGCGGGAGTGAATGTCGGAGATACGCAGTATTTT.